The rows below give T cell receptor beta chains drawn from one sample of a study of OX40 agonist ivuxolimab in advanced cancers. Sequenced by immunoSEQ multiplex PCR; TCRdb stores in-frame clones only, minus some. The sample lists just over 90,000 clones, around nine tenths occurring once. The sequencing used CD4+ or CD8+ T cells sorted from blood, collected in a trial of the OX40 agonist ivuxolimab. All receptors derive from an adult with an advanced solid tumor such as melanoma, head and neck, liver or kidney cancer. Each CDR3 is given with its conserved first and last residue. Fields, in order: J gene, clone size, D gene, V gene, CDR3 DNA, CDR3 protein. D genes are given only for firm matches. Where a row states a size, it is once, few, many or the class of an expanded clone; other rows omit it.

TRBJ2-3	NA	NA	TRBV11-3	TGTGCCAGCAGCTTGAGCACAGATACGCAGTATTTT	CASSLSTDTQYF
TRBJ2-3	NA	NA	TRBV6-9	TGTGCCAGCAGATTCACAGATACGCAGTATTTT	CASRFTDTQYF
TRBJ2-1	NA	TRBD1	TRBV10-3	TGTGCCATCAGTGCTATTTTGACAGGGGGCACTGAGCAGTTCTTC	CAISAILTGGTEQFF
TRBJ2-7	NA	TRBD1	TRBV5-5	TGTGCCAGCAGCTTCGGGACAGGGGGCGGCGAGCAGTACTTC	CASSFGTGGGEQYF
TRBJ2-3	NA	TRBD1	TRBV18	TGTGCCAGCTCACCGGACAGGGGCGCAGATACGCAGTATTTT	CASSPDRGADTQYF
TRBJ2-2	NA	NA	TRBV21-1	TGTGCCAGCAGCAAAGGGCAGGGTCTTATAACCGGGGAGCTGTTTTTT	CASSKGQGLITGELFF
TRBJ1-3	NA	NA	TRBV18	TGTGCCAGCTCACCAGCAGGAGGAAACACCATATATTTT	CASSPAGGNTIYF
TRBJ1-2	NA	TRBD1	TRBV19	TGTGCCAGTAGTCTCAAGGACAGGCCATCAAGGGGCTACACCTTC	CASSLKDRPSRGYTF
TRBJ2-7	NA	TRBD2	TRBV7-9	TGTGCCAGCAGCGTAGCGGGACTAGCGAGAAGAAGCTCCTACGAGCAGTACTTC	CASSVAGLARRSSYEQYF
TRBJ2-1	NA	NA	TRBV28	TGTGCCAGCAGGACAGAAAACTACAATGAGCAGTTCTTC	CASRTENYNEQFF
TRBJ2-3	once	NA	TRBV5-1	TGCGCCAGCAGCTTGCCGGGAGATGCAGATACGCAGTATTTT	CASSLPGDADTQYF
TRBJ2-2	NA	NA	TRBV7-2	TGTGCCAGCAGCTTAAGTGGGAGGAGGTCCGGGGAGCTGTTTTTT	CASSLSGRRSGELFF
TRBJ2-5	NA	TRBD2	TRBV5-6	TGTGCCAGCTGGCTAGCGGGAGCGGAGACCCAGTACTTC	CASWLAGAETQYF
TRBJ1-1	NA	NA	TRBV19	TGTGCCAGTACCCCGGGCTTGGGGGGAGCTTTCTTT	CASTPGLGGAFF
TRBJ1-5	NA	NA	TRBV4-1	TGCGCCAGCAGCCAAGGCGCAGGCGGGCTTAATCAGCCCCAGCATTTT	CASSQGAGGLNQPQHF
TRBJ2-7	NA	NA	TRBV19	TGTGCCAGTAGTGTTCGGGGAACTACGTACGAGCAGTACTTC	CASSVRGTTYEQYF
TRBJ2-7	NA	TRBD1	TRBV19	TGTGCCAGTACCATGGGCAGGACAGGGGCATACGAGCAGTACTTC	CASTMGRTGAYEQYF
TRBJ1-1	NA	NA	TRBV18	TGTGCCAGCTCACCGACGGGAGGACCTGAAGCTTTCTTT	CASSPTGGPEAFF
TRBJ2-7	once	NA	TRBV21-1	TGTGCCAGCAGCATGTCTAACGGGACGGCCGCCTACGAGCAGTACTTC	CASSMSNGTAAYEQYF
TRBJ1-3	NA	NA	TRBV5-4	TGTGCCAGCAGCCCCTCAGCCTCTGGAAACACCATATATTTT	CASSPSASGNTIYF
TRBJ1-2	NA	NA	TRBV5-1	TGCGCCAGCAGCTTGGAGGCAGGAGGAGGTCTTGCAGGGACCTTC	CASSLEAGGGLAGTF
TRBJ2-2	NA	NA	TRBV19	TGTGCCAGTAGTTGGAGGACTCCCGACACCGGGGAGCTGTTTTTT	CASSWRTPDTGELFF
TRBJ2-3	NA	NA	TRBV9	TGTGCCAGCAGCGTAGAAAGCGAGGGGTACTCAACGCAGTATTTT	CASSVESEGYSTQYF
TRBJ2-7	NA	NA	TRBV6-6	TGTGCCAGCAGTCGGGACGAGCAGTACTTC	CASSRDEQYF
TRBJ1-4	NA	NA	TRBV30	TGTGCCTGGAGGACGGGTCCTAATGAAAAACTGTTTTTT	CAWRTGPNEKLFF
TRBJ1-2	once	NA	TRBV18	TGTGCCAGCTCACTAGTGAGCGCATCCTATGGCTACACCTTC	CASSLVSASYGYTF
TRBJ2-5	NA	NA	TRBV19	TGTGCCAGTAGTATGGAAGAGACCCAGTACTTC	CASSMEETQYF
TRBJ1-1	few	NA	TRBV5-4	TGTGCCAGCAGCTTGGTCGCGAACACTGAAGCTTTCTTT	CASSLVANTEAFF
TRBJ2-1	NA	NA	TRBV7-2	TGTGCCAGCAGCTTATGGGGGAGCCTGAGCTCCTACAATGAGCAGTTCTTC	CASSLWGSLSSYNEQFF
TRBJ2-7	NA	TRBD1	TRBV5-6	TGTGCCAGCAGCTTGGTGGACAGGGTTCACGAGCAGTACTTC	CASSLVDRVHEQYF
TRBJ1-4	NA	TRBD1	TRBV10-2	TGCGCCAGCAGTGAACAAATAGGACAGGGGAGTGAAAAACTGTTTTTT	CASSEQIGQGSEKLFF
TRBJ1-2	NA	NA	TRBV7-2	TGTGCCAGCAGCTTAGAAGGAGTCTACGGCTACACCTTC	CASSLEGVYGYTF
TRBJ2-1	NA	TRBD2	TRBV11-2	TGTGCCAGCAGACATCCGGGACTAGCGATTCGGAATGAGCAGTTCTTC	CASRHPGLAIRNEQFF
TRBJ2-7	NA	TRBD2	TRBV7-6	TGTGCCAGCAGCCCACAACTGGGGTATCCTAGCGGGAGTCGCTACGAGCAGTACTTC	CASSPQLGYPSGSRYEQYF
TRBJ1-1	NA	NA	TRBV5-1	TGCGCCAGCAGCTTGGGCGTCGACAACACTGAAGCTTTCTTT	CASSLGVDNTEAFF
TRBJ2-5	NA	NA	TRBV15	TGTGCCACCAGCACTAGAGCCCGGGACGGACAAGAGACCCAGTACTTC	CATSTRARDGQETQYF